This T cell receptor (beta chain) was captured in a study of T-cell reconstitution after alpha-beta-depleted transplantation in children. Points from the study as a whole: Several hundred expanded graft clones reportedly gave rise to the alpha-beta T cells present about two months after transplant.

With 6 bases removed from V and 4 bases from J, the gap between germline ends came to 15 bases. The CDR3 has 13 residues. Germline-derived CDR1 and CDR2 are SQVTM and ANQGSEA. This clonotype was seen repeatedly, ten times or more. Its antigen is unknown. Unique molecular identifiers were incorporated during preparation of the TCRbeta library. TCRdb recomputed calls from the PCR reads with MiXCR, one row per CDR3 protein. This repertoire shows approximately 250,000 distinct CDR3 sequences, roughly 26% found once; its top ten account for 2.6%. This receptor was identified in a girl aged 2 to 9 with Fanconi anemia, due to receive a stem cell transplant. The specimen comprised PBMCs, sampled before TCRalphabeta/CD19-depleted stem cell transplant. The rearrangement links TRBV29-1 to TRBJ1-2; D ambiguous. The CDR3 protein is CSVAATDTYGYTF. The CDR3 nucleotides read TGCAGCGTAGCGGCCACAGATACCTATGGCTACACCTTC.